The next 10 T cell receptor beta chains were all read from a single sample in a study of cytomegalovirus exposure and HLA in healthy donors. 60 Vbeta and 13 Jbeta primers were used in PCR. Assay used: immunoSEQ multiplex PCR; TCRdb lists only in-frame clones, some missing. This sample has 100,000 to 150,000 clones, with 75% to 85% found just once. The sample was PBMCs. The receptors derive from a man aged 25 to 45 in good health and CMV-seropositive.

The V and J genes are TRBV5-6 and TRBJ2-3; 7 bases are shared with TRBD1. V shed 2 bases, J shed 0 bases, and the junction held 3 bases outside the gene matches. The CDR3 is made up of 15 amino acids. The germline V gene has CDR1 SGHDT and CDR2 YYEEEE. The CDR3 is CASSLGQASTDTQYF. CDR3 sequence (DNA): TGTGCCAGCAGCTTAGGACAGGCAAGCACAGATACGCAGTATTTT.

The V gene is TRBV19, the J gene TRBJ2-3; TRBD2 aligns across 11 bases. This CDR3 comprises 15 residues. CDR1 and CDR2 from the germline V gene are LNHDA and SQIVND (reference sequence). The ends lost 9 bases at V and 8 bases at J; junction bases unmatched: 13. CDR3 protein: CASTFSGGADGTQYF. In nucleotides, the CDR3 is TGTGCCAGCACGTTTAGCGGGGGGGCAGACGGTACGCAGTATTTT.

The rearrangement links TRBV5-6 to TRBJ1-1, with 7 bases identical to TRBD1. V gave up 1 base and J gave up 7 bases; unmatched junction bases: 10. This CDR3 has 15 amino acids. Germline loops: CDR1 SGHDT, CDR2 YYEEEE. CDR3 sequence reads: CASSLQLDRQGEAFF. The CDR3 region has the DNA TGTGCCAGCAGCTTGCAACTCGACAGACAGGGTGAAGCTTTCTTT.

The V gene is TRBV7-9, the J gene TRBJ1-4; TRBD1 aligns across 7 bases. The length of the CDR3 is 16 residues. Unmatched junction bases numbered 8, after V lost 5 bases and J lost 2 bases. In germline, CDR1 is SEHNR, CDR2 FQNEAQ (reference sequence). CDR3 loop: CASSLKTGWTNEKLFF. CDR3 nucleotides: TGTGCCAGCAGCCTCAAGACAGGGTGGACTAATGAAAAACTGTTTTTT.

This sequence joins TRBV19 and TRBJ1-1; 8 bases agree with TRBD1. The CDR3 is 16 amino acids. Trimming at V came to 1 base and at J to 4 bases, leaving 8 bases not matched to a gene. Germline V gives CDR1 LNHDA, CDR2 SQIVND (reference sequence). DNA for the CDR3: TGTGCCAGTAGTATAGGGCAGGGGGCGTCGGGCACTGAAGCTTTCTTT. Its translation is CASSIGQGASGTEAFF.

The chain employs TRBV19 and TRBJ2-3; 14 bases fit TRBD2. The CDR3 is made up of 16 amino acids. V dropped 4 bases and J dropped 5; count of bases not matched to a gene: 5. Germline CDR1 and CDR2: LNHDA and SQIVND (reference sequence). CDR3 region: CASSKGLAGARDTQYF. In DNA, the CDR3 is TGTGCCAGTAGTAAGGGACTAGCGGGGGCGAGAGATACGCAGTATTTT. Complete variable domain (other parts from reference TRBV19 and TRBJ2-3): DGGITQSPKYLFRKEGQNVTLSCEQNLNHDAMYWYRQDPGQGLRLIYYSQIVNDFQKGDIAEGYSVSREKKESFPLTVTSAQKNPTAFYLCASSKGLAGARDTQYFGPGTRLTVL.

This chain links TRBV9 with TRBJ1-2; D remains ambiguous. The CDR3 is 12 residues long. Deletions cut 4 bases from V and 7 bases from J, with 11 bases between. Germline V lookup: CDR1 SGDLS, CDR2 YYNGEE. The CDR3 sequence: CASSRGFSGYTF. DNA for the CDR3: TGTGCCAGCAGCCGGGGATTTTCTGGCTACACCTTC.

This clone was seen more than once but under ten times. V gene TRBV9 combines with J gene TRBJ1-5; D is unclear. Germline loops: CDR1 SGDLS, CDR2 YYNGEE. This CDR3 comprises 14 residues. Trimming took 3 bases from V and 2 from J, leaving 9 bases between them. CDR3 region: CASSAAQGNQPQHF. CDR3 bases: TGTGCCAGCAGCGCCGCCCAGGGCAATCAGCCCCAGCATTTT.

In this sample, this clone turned up a few times. The chain carries TRBV14 and TRBJ2-7; 10 bases fit TRBD1. This CDR3 spans 21 amino acids. With 1 base clipped from V and 6 bases from J, the junction kept 24 bases outside the gene matches. Germline V gene lookup returns CDR1 SGHDN and CDR2 FVKESK. For the CDR3, the DNA is TGTGCCAGCAGCCAAGGGCGGGTAACTTGGGACAGGGGTTTGTTGTGGACCGAGCAGTACTTC. Its protein is CASSQGRVTWDRGLLWTEQYF.

V gene TRBV30 combines with J gene TRBJ1-6; 7 bases line up with TRBD1. The CDR3 spans 15 residues. The J segment lost 7 bases and the V segment lost 2 bases, leaving 8 bases of the junction unmatched. Germline-derived CDR1 and CDR2 are GTSNPN and SVGIG (reference sequence). As DNA, the CDR3 is TGTGCCTGGAGTCGTCCGGACAGGACCAATTCACCCCTCCACTTT. Translating gives CAWSRPDRTNSPLHF.